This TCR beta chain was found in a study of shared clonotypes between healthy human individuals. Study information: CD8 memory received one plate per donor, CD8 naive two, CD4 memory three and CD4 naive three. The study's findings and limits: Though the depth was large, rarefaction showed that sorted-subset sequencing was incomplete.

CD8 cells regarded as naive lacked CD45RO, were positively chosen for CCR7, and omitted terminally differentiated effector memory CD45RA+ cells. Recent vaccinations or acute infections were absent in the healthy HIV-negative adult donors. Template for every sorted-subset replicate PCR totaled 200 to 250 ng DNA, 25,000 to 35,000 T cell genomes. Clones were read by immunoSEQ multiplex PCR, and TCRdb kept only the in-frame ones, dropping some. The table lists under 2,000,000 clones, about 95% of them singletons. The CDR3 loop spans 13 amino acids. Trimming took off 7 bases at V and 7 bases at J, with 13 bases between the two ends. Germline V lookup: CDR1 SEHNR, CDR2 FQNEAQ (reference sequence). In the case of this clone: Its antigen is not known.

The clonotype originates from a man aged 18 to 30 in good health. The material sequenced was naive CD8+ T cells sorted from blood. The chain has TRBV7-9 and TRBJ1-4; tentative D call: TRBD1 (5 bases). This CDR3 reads CASNEGQGEKLFF. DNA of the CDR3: TGTGCCAGCAATGAAGGGCAGGGTGAAAAACTGTTTTTT.